The 10 T cell receptor beta chains presented below share a single source sample, sequenced in a study of shared clonotypes between healthy human individuals. Sequencing used immunoSEQ multiplex PCR; TCRdb keeps in-frame clones, though not all of them. In the table there are roughly 2.5 million clones, roughly nine tenths of which are singletons. The sequenced sample was naive CD4+ T cells sorted from blood. The subset here: CD45RA+ positively selected. The receptors come from a man between 18 and 35 years old in good health.

The chain uses TRBV5-6 and TRBJ1-1; D uncertain. The germline V gene encodes CDR1 SGHDT and CDR2 YYEEEE. The CDR3 runs to 13 residues. V was trimmed by 4 bases and J by 1 base, leaving 8 bases between them. For the CDR3, the DNA is TGTGCCAGCAGCCCATACAAGAACACTGAAGCTTTCTTT. Translating gives CASSPYKNTEAFF.

This chain links TRBV19 with TRBJ2-4; either TRBD1 or TRBD2 may supply D (6 bases each). Germline assignment: CDR1 LNHDA and CDR2 SQIVND (reference sequence). The V gene lost 6 bases and the J gene lost 2 bases, with 17 bases spanning the gap. The CDR3 has 16 residues. The CDR3 here is CASSIPTGRTKNIQYF. CDR3 DNA: TGTGCCAGTAGCATACCAACAGGGAGGACCAAAAACATTCAGTACTTC.

The chain recombines TRBV6-6 with TRBJ2-5; D gene unclear. The end of the DNA aligns better with TRBJ2-7, so the J call may be wrong. Germline V lookup: CDR1 MNHNY, CDR2 SVGAGI (reference sequence). The CDR3 loop spans 12 amino acids. The CDR3 sequence is CASSSASYEQYF. The CDR3 DNA is TGTGCCAGCAGTTCGGCTAGCTACGAGCAGTACTTC.

V gene TRBV15 combines with J gene TRBJ2-1; 8 bases match TRBD1. In germline, CDR1 is LNHNV, CDR2 YYDKDF (reference sequence). V shed 0 bases and J 8 bases; nucleotides not matched to a gene: 12. The length of the CDR3 is 17 residues. As DNA, the CDR3 is TGTGCCACCAGCAGAGAAGGTATAGGACAGGGATCCGATGAGCAGTTCTTC. Residues: CATSREGIGQGSDEQFF.

The genes are TRBV18 and TRBJ1-2, with D perhaps TRBD1 (6 bases). Trimming took off 3 bases at V and 4 bases at J, with 21 bases between the two ends. Germline V gene data show CDR1 as KGHSH and CDR2 as LQKENI. The CDR3 consists of 17 residues. The CDR3 region has the DNA TGTGCCAGCTCACCGGTGACAGGATCAGGAGCTGGCTATGGCTACACCTTC. It codes for CASSPVTGSGAGYGYTF.

As for this clone: The same CDR3 also results from other DNA sequences found in this sample. This chain uses TRBV29-1 with TRBJ1-3; unclear D gene. The germline CDR1 and CDR2 sequences are SQVTM and ANQGSEA. Trimming removed 4 bases from V and 0 bases from J, with 7 bases in between. The CDR3 is made up of 13 amino acids. CDR3 region: CSVVRSSGNTIYF. CDR3 sequence (DNA): TGCAGCGTTGTACGGAGCTCTGGAAACACCATATATTTT. The complete variable domain, with remaining parts taken from reference TRBV29-1 and TRBJ1-3, reads SAVISQKPSRDICQRGTSLTIQCQVDSQVTMMFWYRQQPGQSLTLIATANQGSEATYESGFVIDKFPISRPNLTFSTLTVSNMSPEDSSIYLCSVVRSSGNTIYFGEGSWLTVV.

This clone occurred a few times. The gene calls are TRBV7-8 and TRBJ1-5; TRBD1 matches 7 bases. V dropped 4 bases and J dropped 3; count of bases not matched to a gene: 9. CDR1 SGHVS and CDR2 FQNEAQ come from the germline V gene. CDR3 length: 16 residues. CDR3 region: CASSSMSTGYNQPQHF. The CDR3 region has the DNA TGTGCCAGCAGCTCGATGTCGACAGGGTACAATCAGCCCCAGCATTTT.

The V call is TRBV7-2, the J call TRBJ1-6, with D possibly matching TRBD1 (5 bases). The CDR3 length is 14 residues. Per germline, CDR1 SGHTA and CDR2 FQGNSA. V was pared by 5 bases and J by 5 bases, with 10 bases between. CDR3 bases: TGTGCCAGCAGCGGCGGGGGTGATAATTCACCCCTCCACTTT. It encodes CASSGGGDNSPLHF.

This clone was detected a few times. The chain couples TRBV6-1 to TRBJ1-2; 9 bases agree with TRBD1. Germline trimming cut 7 bases from V and 5 bases from J; bases unmatched to any gene: 5. In germline, CDR1 is MNHNS, CDR2 SASEGT. This CDR3 comprises 13 residues. The CDR3 sequence is CASTLQGAYGYTF. CDR3 bases: TGTGCCAGCACCCTACAGGGGGCGTATGGCTACACCTTC.

V gene TRBV18 combines with J gene TRBJ2-4, with a possible D match to TRBD2 (6 bases). The CDR3 sequence is 15 residues long. Trimming took 3 bases from V and 8 from J, leaving 17 bases between them. CDR1 and CDR2 (germline): KGHSH, LQKENI. The CDR3 here is CASSPLDSGGDIQYF. The CDR3 coding sequence is TGTGCCAGCTCACCTTTAGACTCCGGCGGGGACATTCAGTACTTC.